The clone carrying this TCR beta chain was detected only a few times. The antigen is unknown. Trimming left V 4 bases short and J 4 bases short, with 13 bases between. The CDR3 runs 15 residues. Germline V gene data show CDR1 as LNHNV and CDR2 as YYDKDF (reference sequence). These data belong to a study of T-cell reconstitution after alpha-beta-depleted transplantation in children. The TCRbeta library was prepared with unique molecular identifiers. MiXCR, applied by TCRdb to the PCR reads, yields one record per CDR3 protein. Of about 980,000 distinct CDR3 sequences in the sample, 25% to 35% were seen once. Study-wide results and caveats: Surviving recipient T cells and thymic progenitors underlay high day-60 TCRbeta diversity in some patients. Reports say that about two months after transplant, the alpha-beta T cells came out of several hundred graft clones that had expanded. It was newly produced T cells that mostly accounted for T-cell counts and diversity one year after transplant.

This receptor was taken from a boy under two years old who had a stem cell transplant for SCID, so the T cells may come from the graft donor. The material was PBMCs, mostly from graft donor cells, obtained 360 days after TCRalphabeta/CD19-depleted stem cell transplant. The chain uses TRBV15 and TRBJ2-2; D might be TRBD1 (5 bases). CDR3 coding DNA: TGTGCCACCAGCACCCGCGGTAGGGGCACCGGGGAGCTGTTTTTT. Its protein product is CATSTRGRGTGELFF.